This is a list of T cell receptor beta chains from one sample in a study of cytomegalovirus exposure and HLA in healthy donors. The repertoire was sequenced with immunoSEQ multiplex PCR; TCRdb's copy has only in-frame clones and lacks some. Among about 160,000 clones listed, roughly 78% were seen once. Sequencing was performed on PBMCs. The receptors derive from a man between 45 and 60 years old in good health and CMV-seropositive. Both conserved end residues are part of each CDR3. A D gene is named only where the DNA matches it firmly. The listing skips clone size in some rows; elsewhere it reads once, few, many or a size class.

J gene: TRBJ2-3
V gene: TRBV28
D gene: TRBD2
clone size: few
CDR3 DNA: TGTGCCAGCAGTTGCACTAGCGGGAGGTCTTTGGATACGCAGTATTTT
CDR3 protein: CASSCTSGRSLDTQYF

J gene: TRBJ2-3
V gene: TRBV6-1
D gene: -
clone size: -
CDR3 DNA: TGTGCCAGCAGCGCGGACAGAAGCACAGATACGCAGTATTTT
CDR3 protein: CASSADRSTDTQYF

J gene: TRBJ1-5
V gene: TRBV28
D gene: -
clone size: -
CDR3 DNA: TGTGCCAGCAGTTTTGGGCCGACCCAGCATTTT
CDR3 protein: CASSFGPTQHF

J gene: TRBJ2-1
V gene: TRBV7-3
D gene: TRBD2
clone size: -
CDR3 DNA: TGTGCCAGCAGCTTAACGAGTACGGGACTAGCGGCATACAATGAGCAGTTCTTC
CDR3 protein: CASSLTSTGLAAYNEQFF

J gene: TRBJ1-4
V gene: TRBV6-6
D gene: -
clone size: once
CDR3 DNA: TGTGCCAGCAGTAGGGGAAGGGATGAAAAACTGTTTTTT
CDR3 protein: CASSRGRDEKLFF

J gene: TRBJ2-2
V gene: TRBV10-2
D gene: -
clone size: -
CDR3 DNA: TGCGCCAGCAGTGGGTCCGGGGGGAACACCGGGGAGCTGTTTTTT
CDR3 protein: CASSGSGGNTGELFF

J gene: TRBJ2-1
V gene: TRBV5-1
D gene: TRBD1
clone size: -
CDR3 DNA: TGCGCCAGCAGCTCCAGGACAGGGCAGTTCTTC
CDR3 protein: CASSSRTGQFF

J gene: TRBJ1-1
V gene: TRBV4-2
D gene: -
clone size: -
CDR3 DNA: TGTGCCAGCAGCCAAGTTCTAATCTCTCGCGAAGAAGCTTTCTTT
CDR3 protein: CASSQVLISREEAFF

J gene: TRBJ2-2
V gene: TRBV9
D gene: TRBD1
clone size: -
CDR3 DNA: TGTGCCAGCAGCGGTGACAGGGTTACCGGGGAGCTGTTTTTT
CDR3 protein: CASSGDRVTGELFF

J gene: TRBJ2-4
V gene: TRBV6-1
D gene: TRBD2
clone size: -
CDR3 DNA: TGTGCCAGCAGTGCTAGCGGGAAGGTTAGCAAAAACATTCAGTACTTC
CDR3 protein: CASSASGKVSKNIQYF

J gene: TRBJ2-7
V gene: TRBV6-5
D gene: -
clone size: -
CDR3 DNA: TGTGCCAGCAGTTACTCTGGGTCCGACAGCGACGAGCAGTACTTC
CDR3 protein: CASSYSGSDSDEQYF

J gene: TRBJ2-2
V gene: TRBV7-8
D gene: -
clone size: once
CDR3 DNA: TGTGCCAGCAGCTTAGGGGGCTCCCAAAACACCGGGGAGCTGTTTTTT
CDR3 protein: CASSLGGSQNTGELFF

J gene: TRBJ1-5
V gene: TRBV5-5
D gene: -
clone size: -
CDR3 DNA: TGTGCCAGCAGCTTCAGGGCCTTCTCGTATAGCAATCAGCCCCAGCATTTT
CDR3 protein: CASSFRAFSYSNQPQHF

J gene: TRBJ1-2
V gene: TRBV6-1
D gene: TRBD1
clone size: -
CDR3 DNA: TGTGCCAGCAGTGCACGCCTGGAGGGGGCCCTATATGGCTACACCTTC
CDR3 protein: CASSARLEGALYGYTF

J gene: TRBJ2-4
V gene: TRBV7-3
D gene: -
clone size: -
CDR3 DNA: TGTGCCAGCAGCTTAATGCCGAGAAACATTCAGTACTTC
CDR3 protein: CASSLMPRNIQYF

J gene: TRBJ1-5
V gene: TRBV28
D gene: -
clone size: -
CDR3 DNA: TGTGCCAGCAGTTCCTCTCGGGGGGTCAATCAGCCCCAGCATTTT
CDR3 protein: CASSSSRGVNQPQHF

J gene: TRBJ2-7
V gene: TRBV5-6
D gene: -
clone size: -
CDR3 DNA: TGTGCCAGCAGCCGAAGGGGGGGTCGCGACGAGCAGTACTTC
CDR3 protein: CASSRRGGRDEQYF

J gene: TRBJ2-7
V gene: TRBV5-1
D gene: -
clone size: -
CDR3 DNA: TGCGCCAGCAGCTTGGGATCCGGGGTTCACGAGCAGTACTTC
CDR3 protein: CASSLGSGVHEQYF

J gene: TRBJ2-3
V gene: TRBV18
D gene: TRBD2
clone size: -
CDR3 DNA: TGTGCCAGCTCGCGCTCTAGCGGACACACAGATACGCAGTATTTT
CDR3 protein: CASSRSSGHTDTQYF

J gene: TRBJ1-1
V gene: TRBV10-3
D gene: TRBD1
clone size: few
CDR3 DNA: TGTGCCATCAGTGGGGACAGGGTTTCGGTCCACACTGAAGCTTTCTTT
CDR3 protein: CAISGDRVSVHTEAFF

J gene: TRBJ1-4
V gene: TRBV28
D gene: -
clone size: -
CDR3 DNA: TGTGCCAGTTGTGCCGGTGGGGCAGGGGCTGAAAAACTGTTTTTT
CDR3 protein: CASCAGGAGAEKLFF

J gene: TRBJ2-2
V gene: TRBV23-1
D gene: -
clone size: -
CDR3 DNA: TGCGCCAGCAGTCAAGGGCCGGGGACCGGGGAGCTGTTTTTT
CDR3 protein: CASSQGPGTGELFF

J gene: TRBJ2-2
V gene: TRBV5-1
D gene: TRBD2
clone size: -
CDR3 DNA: TGCGCCAGCAGCGGCTCTAGCGGGGGGGGTCTCGGCACCGGGGAGCTGTTTTTT
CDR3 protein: CASSGSSGGGLGTGELFF

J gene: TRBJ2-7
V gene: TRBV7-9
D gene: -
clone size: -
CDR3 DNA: TGTGCCAGCAGTCAAACTGTCGAGCAGTACTTC
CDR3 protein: CASSQTVEQYF

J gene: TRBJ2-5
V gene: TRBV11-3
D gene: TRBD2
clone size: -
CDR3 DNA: TGTGCCAGCAGCTCGGGACTAGCGGGAGAAGAGGAGACCCAGTACTTC
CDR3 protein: CASSSGLAGEEETQYF

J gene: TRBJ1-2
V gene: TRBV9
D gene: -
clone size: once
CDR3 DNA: TGTGCCAGCAGTGGGGACGGGAGGGGCGGCTACACCTTC
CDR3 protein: CASSGDGRGGYTF

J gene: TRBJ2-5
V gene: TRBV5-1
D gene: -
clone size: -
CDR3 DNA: TGCGCCAGCAGCTTGGGTCTTACTCCGGAAGAGACCCAGTACTTC
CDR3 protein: CASSLGLTPEETQYF

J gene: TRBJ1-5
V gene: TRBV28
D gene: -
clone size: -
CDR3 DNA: TGTGCCAGCAGTTTAGTCAGTAGCAATCAGCCCCAGCATTTT
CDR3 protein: CASSLVSSNQPQHF